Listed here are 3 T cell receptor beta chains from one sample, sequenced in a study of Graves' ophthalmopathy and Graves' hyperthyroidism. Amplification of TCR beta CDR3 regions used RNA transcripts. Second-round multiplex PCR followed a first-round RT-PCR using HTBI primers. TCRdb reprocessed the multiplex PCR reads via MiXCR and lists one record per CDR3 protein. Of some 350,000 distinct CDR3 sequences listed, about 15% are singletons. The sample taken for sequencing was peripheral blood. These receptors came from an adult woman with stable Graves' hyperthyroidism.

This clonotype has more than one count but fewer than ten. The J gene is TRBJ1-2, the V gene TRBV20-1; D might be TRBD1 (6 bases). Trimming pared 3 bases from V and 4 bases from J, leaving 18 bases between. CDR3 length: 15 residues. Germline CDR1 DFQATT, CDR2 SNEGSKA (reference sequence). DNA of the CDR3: TGCAGTGCTAGTCCCCGGATAGGGGGTTTCTATGGCTACACCTTC. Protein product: CSASPRIGGFYGYTF.

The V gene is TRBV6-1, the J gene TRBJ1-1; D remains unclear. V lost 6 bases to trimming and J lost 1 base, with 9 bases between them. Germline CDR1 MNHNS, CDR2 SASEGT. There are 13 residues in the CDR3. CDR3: CASRIEANTEAFF. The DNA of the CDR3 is TGTGCCAGCAGGATCGAGGCGAACACTGAAGCTTTCTTT.

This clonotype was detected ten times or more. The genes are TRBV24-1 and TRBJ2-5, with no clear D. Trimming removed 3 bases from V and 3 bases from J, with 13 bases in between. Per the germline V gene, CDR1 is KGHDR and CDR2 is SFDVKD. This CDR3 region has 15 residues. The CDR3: CATSDTQNIEETQYF. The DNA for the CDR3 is TGTGCCACCAGTGATACACAGAATATAGAAGAGACCCAGTACTTC.